This is a list of T cell receptor beta chains from one sample in a study of cytomegalovirus exposure and HLA in healthy donors. TCRdb's copy holds only in-frame clones and misses some; the assay was immunoSEQ multiplex PCR. The sample consists of 100,000 to 140,000 clones, roughly 76% of them appearing once. The sequenced sample consisted of PBMCs. All receptors come from a man aged 18-30 years in good health and CMV-seronegative. Both conserved end residues are part of each CDR3. D genes are given only for firm matches. Clone size is shown for a subset of rows, as once, few, many or a class of expanded clone.

clone size: once
J gene: TRBJ2-7
V gene: TRBV19
D gene: -
CDR3 DNA: TGTGCCACCACTAGCCCGTACTACGAGCAGTACTTC
CDR3 protein: CATTSPYYEQYF

clone size: -
J gene: TRBJ2-1
V gene: TRBV2
D gene: TRBD1
CDR3 DNA: TGTGCCAGCAGTCGCGACAGGGCCAATGAGCAGTTCTTC
CDR3 protein: CASSRDRANEQFF

clone size: -
J gene: TRBJ2-2
V gene: TRBV5-4
D gene: TRBD1
CDR3 DNA: TGTGCCAGCACCATTATTCGACAGAAAGGGGGCCACGGGGAGCTGTTTTTT
CDR3 protein: CASTIIRQKGGHGELFF

clone size: -
J gene: TRBJ2-3
V gene: TRBV5-1
D gene: TRBD2
CDR3 DNA: TGCGCCAGCAGCTTAGTAACTAGCGCAGATACGCAGTATTTT
CDR3 protein: CASSLVTSADTQYF

clone size: -
J gene: TRBJ1-2
V gene: TRBV5-6
D gene: TRBD1
CDR3 DNA: TGTGCCAGCAGCTCCGACAGGGATGGCTACACCTTC
CDR3 protein: CASSSDRDGYTF

clone size: -
J gene: TRBJ2-7
V gene: TRBV20-1
D gene: -
CDR3 DNA: TGCAGTGCTAGAGCTACCTACGAGCAGTACTTC
CDR3 protein: CSARATYEQYF

clone size: once
J gene: TRBJ1-5
V gene: TRBV6-1
D gene: -
CDR3 DNA: TGTGCCAGCAGTGAAAGGGGTAGGGGCAATCAGCCCCAGCATTTT
CDR3 protein: CASSERGRGNQPQHF

clone size: -
J gene: TRBJ2-7
V gene: TRBV27
D gene: -
CDR3 DNA: TGTGCCAGCAAATACACCCCCGACAGTAGCGAGCAGTACTTC
CDR3 protein: CASKYTPDSSEQYF

clone size: -
J gene: TRBJ2-1
V gene: TRBV19
D gene: TRBD2
CDR3 DNA: TGTGCCAGTAGTATAGTGACTAGCGCCTACAATGAGCAGTTCTTC
CDR3 protein: CASSIVTSAYNEQFF

clone size: -
J gene: TRBJ2-3
V gene: TRBV6-4
D gene: TRBD2
CDR3 DNA: TGTGCCAGCAGTGACTCGACTAGCGGGGGGGGCACAGATACGCAGTATTTT
CDR3 protein: CASSDSTSGGGTDTQYF

clone size: -
J gene: TRBJ2-1
V gene: TRBV5-1
D gene: TRBD2
CDR3 DNA: TGCGCCAGCAGCTTGAACAGCGGGGGGGGCGATGAGCAGTTCTTC
CDR3 protein: CASSLNSGGGDEQFF

clone size: -
J gene: TRBJ2-3
V gene: TRBV12-5
D gene: -
CDR3 DNA: TGTGCTAGTGGCCGAACAGGGATGGGCACAGATACGCAGTATTTT
CDR3 protein: CASGRTGMGTDTQYF

clone size: -
J gene: TRBJ2-7
V gene: TRBV10-3
D gene: TRBD1
CDR3 DNA: TGTGCCATCAGTGACCGGACAGGGGGATACGAGCAGTACTTC
CDR3 protein: CAISDRTGGYEQYF

clone size: once
J gene: TRBJ2-1
V gene: TRBV5-6
D gene: -
CDR3 DNA: TGTGCCAGCAGCGCCCGGTCCTACAATGAGCAGTTCTTC
CDR3 protein: CASSARSYNEQFF

clone size: -
J gene: TRBJ2-7
V gene: TRBV19
D gene: -
CDR3 DNA: TGTGCCAGTAGTAGGGAGACAAGCTCCTACGAGCAGTACTTC
CDR3 protein: CASSRETSSYEQYF

clone size: -
J gene: TRBJ2-1
V gene: TRBV4-2
D gene: -
CDR3 DNA: TGTGCCAGCAGCCAAGAATTTAGGACGGGATACAATGAGCAGTTCTTC
CDR3 protein: CASSQEFRTGYNEQFF

clone size: -
J gene: TRBJ2-5
V gene: TRBV15
D gene: TRBD2
CDR3 DNA: TGTGCCACCAGCAGAGACCTAGCGGGGGAGACCCAGTACTTC
CDR3 protein: CATSRDLAGETQYF

clone size: -
J gene: TRBJ1-5
V gene: TRBV6-5
D gene: -
CDR3 DNA: TGTGCCAGCAGTCCTAGGGGATCATCGGAGCCCCAGCATTTT
CDR3 protein: CASSPRGSSEPQHF